These 2 T cell receptor beta chains came from one sample sequenced in a study of cytomegalovirus exposure and HLA in healthy donors. PCR was performed using 60 Vbeta and 13 Jbeta primers. Repertoires were generated with immunoSEQ multiplex PCR, while TCRdb's copy carries only in-frame clones and drops some. Of over 150,000 clones in the sample, around 77% were seen once. Sequencing was done on a sample of PBMCs. The receptors derive from a man in his fifties in good health and CMV-seropositive.

The chain couples TRBV4-3 to TRBJ2-7; the D gene is possibly TRBD2 (6 bases). Trimming left V 0 bases short and J 0 bases short, with 21 bases between. The CDR3 consists of 19 residues. CDR1 and CDR2 (germline): LGHNA, YSLEER. The CDR3 region has the DNA TGCGCCAGCAGCCAAGAATTCGGGACTGGCCAAAGCCTCTCCTACGAGCAGTACTTC. Translating it yields CASSQEFGTGQSLSYEQYF.

The rearrangement uses TRBV27 and TRBJ2-7; 7 nucleotides line up with TRBD1. The CDR3 sequence is 12 residues long. CDR1 is MNHEY and CDR2 is SMNVEV in the germline V gene (reference sequence). Germline trimming cut 5 bases from V and 8 bases from J; bases unmatched to any gene: 6. The chain's CDR3 is CASSLPGGKQYF. The CDR3 DNA is TGTGCCAGCAGTCTCCCAGGGGGTAAGCAGTACTTC.